The source of this TCR beta chain is a study of CD8 T cells in ankylosing spondylitis. Findings of the study overall: Seemingly distinctive of ankylosing spondylitis blood was a TCR beta motif formed by eight highly homologous variants.

Many counts were recorded for this clonotype. As yet, its antigen is unknown. MiXCR was run by TCRdb on the 5' RACE reads, yielding one entry per CDR3 protein. In the table there are more than 150,000 distinct CDR3 sequences, 11% of which are singletons. The sequence derives from a male donor with ankylosing spondylitis or in good health (not recorded which). Sequencing was done on a sample of blood, either unsorted or a sorted T cell fraction (not recorded which).

CDR3 coding DNA: TGTGCCAGCAACCGGGGGGGTCACGTGAACACTGAAGCTTTCTTT. Amino acid sequence: CASNRGGHVNTEAFF. The chain employs TRBV6-1 and TRBJ1-1; TRBD1 is a possible D gene (5 bases). The V end lost 7 bases, the J end lost 0 bases, and 15 bases lay between the germline ends. CDR1 is MNHNS, CDR2 SASEGT, per germline. This CDR3 spans 15 amino acids.